This is a list of T cell receptor beta chains from one sample in a study of shared clonotypes between healthy human individuals. Data came from immunoSEQ multiplex PCR; TCRdb stores just in-frame clones and leaves some out. The sample consists of roughly 590,000 clones, roughly 95% of them appearing once. Material for sequencing was naive CD8+ T cells sorted from blood. These receptors all stem from a woman under 40 in good health. The CDR3 runs from the conserved cysteine through the conserved F or W. Fields, in order: CDR3 protein, CDR3 DNA, D gene, clone size, J gene, V gene. D genes are given only for firm matches. Clone size is not always given. Where it is, it says once, few, many or a class for expanded clones.

cdr3_aa: CASSVPRTGGDGNTIYF; cdr3_nt: TGTGCCAGCAGCGTACCGCGAACAGGGGGCGACGGAAACACCATATATTTT; d_call: TRBD1; clone_size: .; j_call: TRBJ1-3; v_call: TRBV9
cdr3_aa: CASSLGPGTGYNEQFF; cdr3_nt: TGTGCCAGCAGCTTAGGTCCGGGAACTGGGTACAATGAGCAGTTCTTC; d_call: .; clone_size: .; j_call: TRBJ2-1; v_call: TRBV11-2
cdr3_aa: CASSDAYEQYF; cdr3_nt: TGTGCCAGCAGTGATGCCTACGAGCAGTACTTC; d_call: .; clone_size: .; j_call: TRBJ2-7; v_call: TRBV6-1
cdr3_aa: CASRPLGEPQHF; cdr3_nt: TGTGCCAGCAGACCTCTTGGGGAGCCCCAGCATTTT; d_call: .; clone_size: .; j_call: TRBJ1-5; v_call: TRBV28
cdr3_aa: CASSDPGTVVYEQYF; cdr3_nt: TGTGCCAGCAGTGACCCCGGGACAGTGGTCTACGAGCAGTACTTC; d_call: TRBD1; clone_size: .; j_call: TRBJ2-7; v_call: TRBV25-1
cdr3_aa: CASGMDRGFSYEQYF; cdr3_nt: TGTGCCAGCGGCATGGACAGGGGATTCTCCTACGAGCAGTACTTC; d_call: TRBD1; clone_size: .; j_call: TRBJ2-7; v_call: TRBV27
cdr3_aa: CASSQGFTAGELFF; cdr3_nt: TGCGCCAGCAGCCAAGGGTTTACAGCCGGGGAGCTGTTTTTT; d_call: .; clone_size: once; j_call: TRBJ2-2; v_call: TRBV4-1
cdr3_aa: CASSPGTSGRVGTDTQYF; cdr3_nt: TGTGCCAGCAGCCCCGGGACTAGCGGGAGGGTGGGCACAGATACGCAGTATTTT; d_call: TRBD2; clone_size: .; j_call: TRBJ2-3; v_call: TRBV7-2
cdr3_aa: CASSFIYRGNTEAFF; cdr3_nt: TGTGCCAGCAGCTTCATCTACAGGGGGAACACTGAAGCTTTCTTT; d_call: TRBD1; clone_size: once; j_call: TRBJ1-1; v_call: TRBV7-2
cdr3_aa: CASSPVQGALQETQYF; cdr3_nt: TGTGCCAGCAGTCCGGTGCAGGGGGCGCTTCAAGAGACCCAGTACTTC; d_call: TRBD1; clone_size: .; j_call: TRBJ2-5; v_call: TRBV28
cdr3_aa: CASSLRTGWGEQYF; cdr3_nt: TGTGCCAGCAGCTTACGGACAGGGTGGGGCGAGCAGTACTTC; d_call: TRBD1; clone_size: once; j_call: TRBJ2-7; v_call: TRBV13
cdr3_aa: CASSIRLAGDYEQFF; cdr3_nt: TGCGCCAGCAGCATACGACTAGCGGGAGACTATGAGCAGTTCTTC; d_call: TRBD2; clone_size: once; j_call: TRBJ2-1; v_call: TRBV4-1
cdr3_aa: CASSLNENPYNEQFF; cdr3_nt: TGTGCCAGCAGCTTGAACGAGAACCCCTACAATGAGCAGTTCTTC; d_call: .; clone_size: .; j_call: TRBJ2-1; v_call: TRBV5-6
cdr3_aa: CASSVARDLPDTQYF; cdr3_nt: TGTGCCAGCAGCGTAGCTCGGGACTTACCAGATACGCAGTATTTT; d_call: .; clone_size: .; j_call: TRBJ2-3; v_call: TRBV9
cdr3_aa: CASSQVREPEAFF; cdr3_nt: TGCGCCAGCAGCCAAGTTCGCGAGCCTGAAGCTTTCTTT; d_call: .; clone_size: .; j_call: TRBJ1-1; v_call: TRBV4-1
cdr3_aa: CASSNRGQDYQPQHF; cdr3_nt: TGTGCCAGTAGTAATCGAGGCCAGGACTATCAGCCCCAGCATTTT; d_call: .; clone_size: .; j_call: TRBJ1-5; v_call: TRBV19
cdr3_aa: CSVEDPEMADTQYF; cdr3_nt: TGCAGCGTTGAAGATCCGGAAATGGCAGATACGCAGTATTTT; d_call: .; clone_size: .; j_call: TRBJ2-3; v_call: TRBV29-1
cdr3_aa: CASSYSIRKETQYF; cdr3_nt: TGTGCCAGCAGTTACTCGATCCGGAAAGAGACCCAGTACTTC; d_call: .; clone_size: .; j_call: TRBJ2-5; v_call: TRBV6-5
cdr3_aa: CASSDTGISGANVLTF; cdr3_nt: TGTGCCAGCAGTGACACAGGGATCTCTGGGGCCAACGTCCTGACTTTC; d_call: .; clone_size: .; j_call: TRBJ2-6; v_call: TRBV5-6
cdr3_aa: CASSKGSPPPCPNEKLFF; cdr3_nt: TGTGCCAGCAGCAAAGGTTCCCCTCCCCCCTGCCCGAATGAAAAACTGTTTTTT; d_call: .; clone_size: .; j_call: TRBJ1-4; v_call: TRBV21-1
cdr3_aa: CASSHPGGIYEQYF; cdr3_nt: TGCGCCAGCAGCCACCCAGGGGGTATCTACGAGCAGTACTTC; d_call: TRBD1; clone_size: .; j_call: TRBJ2-7; v_call: TRBV4-1
cdr3_aa: CSVGDRGSYEQYF; cdr3_nt: TGCAGCGTTGGGGACAGGGGCTCATACGAGCAGTACTTC; d_call: TRBD1; clone_size: .; j_call: TRBJ2-7; v_call: TRBV29-1
cdr3_aa: CASSYTAGANEKLFF; cdr3_nt: TGTGCCAGCAGTTACACGGCAGGGGCGAATGAAAAACTGTTTTTT; d_call: .; clone_size: .; j_call: TRBJ1-4; v_call: TRBV6-5
cdr3_aa: CASRGFNTDTQYF; cdr3_nt: TGTGCCAGCAGAGGATTTAACACAGATACGCAGTATTTT; d_call: .; clone_size: .; j_call: TRBJ2-3; v_call: TRBV28
cdr3_aa: CASSLNRVDEQFF; cdr3_nt: TGTGCCAGCAGCCTAAACAGGGTCGATGAGCAGTTCTTC; d_call: .; clone_size: .; j_call: TRBJ2-1; v_call: TRBV9
cdr3_aa: CASSLLVGDGYTF; cdr3_nt: TGTGCCAGCAGTTTATTGGTCGGAGACGGCTACACCTTC; d_call: .; clone_size: .; j_call: TRBJ1-2; v_call: TRBV28
cdr3_aa: CASSSTVGETQYF; cdr3_nt: TGTGCCAGCAGCTCGACGGTCGGAGAGACCCAGTACTTC; d_call: .; clone_size: many; j_call: TRBJ2-5; v_call: TRBV5-6
cdr3_aa: CASSSGWGTAEAFF; cdr3_nt: TGTGCCAGCAGCAGTGGATGGGGTACGGCTGAAGCTTTCTTT; d_call: .; clone_size: .; j_call: TRBJ1-1; v_call: TRBV5-6
cdr3_aa: CASSPGQGDNEQYF; cdr3_nt: TGTGCCAGCAGTCCGGGACAGGGGGACAACGAGCAGTACTTC; d_call: TRBD1; clone_size: .; j_call: TRBJ2-7; v_call: TRBV6-1
cdr3_aa: CASSLGDRSYEQYF; cdr3_nt: TGCGCCAGCAGCTTGGGGGACAGGTCCTACGAGCAGTACTTC; d_call: TRBD1; clone_size: few; j_call: TRBJ2-7; v_call: TRBV5-1
cdr3_aa: CASSVESGYGYEQYF; cdr3_nt: TGTGCCAGCAGCGTAGAATCCGGGTACGGTTACGAGCAGTACTTC; d_call: .; clone_size: .; j_call: TRBJ2-7; v_call: TRBV9
cdr3_aa: CSGWDLGEKLFF; cdr3_nt: TGCAGCGGCTGGGACTTAGGGGAAAAACTGTTTTTT; d_call: .; clone_size: .; j_call: TRBJ1-4; v_call: TRBV29-1
cdr3_aa: CASSVGWGEKETQYF; cdr3_nt: TGTGCCAGCAGCGTAGGTTGGGGGGAGAAAGAGACCCAGTACTTC; d_call: .; clone_size: .; j_call: TRBJ2-5; v_call: TRBV9
cdr3_aa: CASSSSSYNEQFF; cdr3_nt: TGTGCCAGCAGCTCAAGCTCCTACAATGAGCAGTTCTTC; d_call: .; clone_size: .; j_call: TRBJ2-1; v_call: TRBV7-9
cdr3_aa: CASSSPGYEQYF; cdr3_nt: TGTGCCAGCAGTTCCCCAGGATACGAGCAGTACTTC; d_call: .; clone_size: .; j_call: TRBJ2-7; v_call: TRBV28
cdr3_aa: CASSDVGGPPGELFF; cdr3_nt: TGTGCCAGCAGTGATGTGGGAGGGCCCCCCGGGGAGCTGTTTTTT; d_call: TRBD2; clone_size: .; j_call: TRBJ2-2; v_call: TRBV2
cdr3_aa: CASSFSGTSTDTQYF; cdr3_nt: TGCGCCAGCAGCTTTAGCGGGACTAGCACAGATACGCAGTATTTT; d_call: TRBD2; clone_size: .; j_call: TRBJ2-3; v_call: TRBV5-1
cdr3_aa: CASSSSGRSGYEQYF; cdr3_nt: TGTGCCAGCAGCTCCTCCGGCCGGAGTGGTTACGAGCAGTACTTC; d_call: .; clone_size: .; j_call: TRBJ2-7; v_call: TRBV7-3
cdr3_aa: CASGGGVRTDTQYF; cdr3_nt: TGTGCCAGCGGTGGAGGGGTTCGCACAGATACGCAGTATTTT; d_call: .; clone_size: .; j_call: TRBJ2-3; v_call: TRBV28
cdr3_aa: CASSRGRGYTF; cdr3_nt: TGTGCCAGCAGCAGGGGGCGCGGCTACACCTTC; d_call: TRBD1; clone_size: .; j_call: TRBJ1-2; v_call: TRBV9
cdr3_aa: CASSSGTEVYDTIYF; cdr3_nt: TGTGCCAGCAGCTCCGGGACGGAGGTTTATGACACCATATATTTT; d_call: .; clone_size: .; j_call: TRBJ1-3; v_call: TRBV28
cdr3_aa: CASSRGPYEQYF; cdr3_nt: TGTGCCAGCAGCCGAGGACCGTACGAGCAGTACTTC; d_call: .; clone_size: .; j_call: TRBJ2-7; v_call: TRBV13
cdr3_aa: CASSLWQGNHEQFF; cdr3_nt: TGTGCCAGCAGTTTATGGCAGGGTAACCATGAGCAGTTCTTC; d_call: .; clone_size: .; j_call: TRBJ2-1; v_call: TRBV27
cdr3_aa: CASTYQSGLGADTQYF; cdr3_nt: TGCGCCAGCACATACCAGTCCGGACTAGGAGCAGATACGCAGTATTTT; d_call: TRBD2; clone_size: .; j_call: TRBJ2-3; v_call: TRBV4-1
cdr3_aa: CASSSFKNTIYF; cdr3_nt: TGTGCCAGCAGTTCGTTCAAAAACACCATATATTTT; d_call: .; clone_size: .; j_call: TRBJ1-3; v_call: TRBV28
cdr3_aa: CASSFPWTGAQVSNQPQHF; cdr3_nt: TGTGCCAGCAGTTTCCCCTGGACAGGGGCACAAGTTTCCAATCAGCCCCAGCATTTT; d_call: TRBD1; clone_size: .; j_call: TRBJ1-5; v_call: TRBV28
cdr3_aa: CASRAINSYEQYF; cdr3_nt: TGTGCCAGTAGGGCCATTAACTCCTACGAGCAGTACTTC; d_call: .; clone_size: .; j_call: TRBJ2-7; v_call: TRBV19
cdr3_aa: CASSEDSRDDLSNEQFF; cdr3_nt: TGTGCCAGCAGTGAAGATTCTAGGGATGACCTATCCAATGAGCAGTTCTTC; d_call: .; clone_size: .; j_call: TRBJ2-1; v_call: TRBV6-1
cdr3_aa: CASSGDSYEQYF; cdr3_nt: TGTGCCAGCAGCGGGGACAGCTACGAGCAGTACTTC; d_call: TRBD1; clone_size: .; j_call: TRBJ2-7; v_call: TRBV5-4
cdr3_aa: CASSWGATSTDTQYF; cdr3_nt: TGTGCCAGCAGTTGGGGGGCGACTAGCACAGATACGCAGTATTTT; d_call: .; clone_size: .; j_call: TRBJ2-3; v_call: TRBV28
cdr3_aa: CSVRGLAGDEQFF; cdr3_nt: TGCAGCGTACGGGGACTAGCGGGAGACGAGCAGTTCTTC; d_call: TRBD2; clone_size: .; j_call: TRBJ2-1; v_call: TRBV29-1
cdr3_aa: CAISEAGGWTQPQHF; cdr3_nt: TGTGCCATCAGTGAAGCAGGGGGATGGACTCAGCCCCAGCATTTT; d_call: TRBD1; clone_size: .; j_call: TRBJ1-5; v_call: TRBV10-3
cdr3_aa: CASTPEGQGTDSWYF; cdr3_nt: TGCGCCAGCACCCCTGAGGGACAGGGGACCGACAGCTGGTACTTC; d_call: TRBD1; clone_size: .; j_call: TRBJ2-5; v_call: TRBV5-1
cdr3_aa: CASSLPGQGGYNEQFF; cdr3_nt: TGTGCCAGCAGCTTACCCGGACAGGGAGGTTACAATGAGCAGTTCTTC; d_call: TRBD1; clone_size: .; j_call: TRBJ2-1; v_call: TRBV7-9
cdr3_aa: CASSLWGSRGEKLFF; cdr3_nt: TGTGCCAGCAGCCTTTGGGGATCCCGGGGTGAAAAACTGTTTTTT; d_call: .; clone_size: .; j_call: TRBJ1-4; v_call: TRBV9
cdr3_aa: CATSRDSPDRGPVKLFF; cdr3_nt: TGTGCCACCAGCAGAGATTCCCCGGACAGGGGACCCGTAAAACTGTTTTTT; d_call: TRBD1; clone_size: .; j_call: TRBJ1-4; v_call: TRBV15
cdr3_aa: CASTVAYEQYF; cdr3_nt: TGTGCCAGCACAGTTGCCTACGAGCAGTACTTC; d_call: .; clone_size: .; j_call: TRBJ2-7; v_call: TRBV25-1
cdr3_aa: CASSQESGQDNQPQHF; cdr3_nt: TGTGCCAGCAGCCAAGAATCGGGACAGGACAATCAGCCCCAGCATTTT; d_call: TRBD1; clone_size: .; j_call: TRBJ1-5; v_call: TRBV4-2
cdr3_aa: CASSLGRGNEQFF; cdr3_nt: TGCGCCAGCAGCCTGGGTAGGGGCAATGAGCAGTTCTTC; d_call: .; clone_size: .; j_call: TRBJ2-1; v_call: TRBV5-1
cdr3_aa: CASSVDRITGELFF; cdr3_nt: TGTGCCAGCAGCGTAGACAGAATTACCGGGGAGCTGTTTTTT; d_call: .; clone_size: .; j_call: TRBJ2-2; v_call: TRBV2